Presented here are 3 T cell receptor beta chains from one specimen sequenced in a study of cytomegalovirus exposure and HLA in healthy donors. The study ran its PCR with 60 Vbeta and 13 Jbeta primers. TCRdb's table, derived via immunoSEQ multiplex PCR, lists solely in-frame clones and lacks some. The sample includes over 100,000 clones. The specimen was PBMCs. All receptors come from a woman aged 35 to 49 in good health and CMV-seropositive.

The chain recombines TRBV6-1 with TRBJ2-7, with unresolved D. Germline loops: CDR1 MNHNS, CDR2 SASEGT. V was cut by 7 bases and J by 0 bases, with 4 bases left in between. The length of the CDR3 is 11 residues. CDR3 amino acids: CASTNSYEQYF. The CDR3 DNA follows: TGTGCCAGCACTAACTCCTACGAGCAGTACTTC.

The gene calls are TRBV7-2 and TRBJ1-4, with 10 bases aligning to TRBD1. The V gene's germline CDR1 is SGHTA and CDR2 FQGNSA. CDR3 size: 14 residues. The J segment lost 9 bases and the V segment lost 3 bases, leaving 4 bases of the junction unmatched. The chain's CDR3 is CASSFGQGGQKLFF. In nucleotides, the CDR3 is TGTGCCAGCAGCTTCGGACAGGGGGGTCAAAAACTGTTTTTT.

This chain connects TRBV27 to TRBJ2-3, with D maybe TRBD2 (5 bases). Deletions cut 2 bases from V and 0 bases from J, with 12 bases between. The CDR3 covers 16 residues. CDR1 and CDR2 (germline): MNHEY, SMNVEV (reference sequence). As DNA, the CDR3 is TGTGCCAGCAGTTTAGATCCCAGCGGTAGCACAGATACGCAGTATTTT. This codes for CASSLDPSGSTDTQYF.